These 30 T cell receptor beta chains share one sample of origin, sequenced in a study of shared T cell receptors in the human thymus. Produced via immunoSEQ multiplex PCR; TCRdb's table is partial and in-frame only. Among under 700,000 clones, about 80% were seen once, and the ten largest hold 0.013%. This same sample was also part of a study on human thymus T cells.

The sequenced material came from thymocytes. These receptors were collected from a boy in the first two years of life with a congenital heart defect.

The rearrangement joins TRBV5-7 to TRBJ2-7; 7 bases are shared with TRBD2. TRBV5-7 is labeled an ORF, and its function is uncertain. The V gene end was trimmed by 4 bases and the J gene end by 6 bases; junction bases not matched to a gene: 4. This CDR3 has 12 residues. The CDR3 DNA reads TGTGCCAGCAGCCGGGGGGAGGGCGAGCAGTACTTC. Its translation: CASSRGEGEQYF.

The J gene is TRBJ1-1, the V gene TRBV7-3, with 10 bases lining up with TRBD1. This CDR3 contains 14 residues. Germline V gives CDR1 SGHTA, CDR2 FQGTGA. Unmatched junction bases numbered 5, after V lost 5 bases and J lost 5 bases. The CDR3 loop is CASSLTGGETEAFF. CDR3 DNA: TGTGCCAGCAGCCTGACAGGGGGCGAAACTGAAGCTTTCTTT.

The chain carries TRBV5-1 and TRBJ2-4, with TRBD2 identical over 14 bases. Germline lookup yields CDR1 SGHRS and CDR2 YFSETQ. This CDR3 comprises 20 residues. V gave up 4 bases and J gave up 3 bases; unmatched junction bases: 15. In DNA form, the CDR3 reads TGCGCCAGCAGCATTGGGACTAGCGGGAGTCGGTACAATGACAAAAACATTCAGTACTTC. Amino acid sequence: CASSIGTSGSRYNDKNIQYF.

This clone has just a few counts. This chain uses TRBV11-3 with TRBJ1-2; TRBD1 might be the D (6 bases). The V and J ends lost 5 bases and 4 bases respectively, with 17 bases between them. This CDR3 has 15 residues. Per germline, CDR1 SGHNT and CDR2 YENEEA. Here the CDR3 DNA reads TGTGCCAGCAGCGGATGGCAGGGGAAGGGCTATGGCTACACCTTC. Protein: CASSGWQGKGYGYTF. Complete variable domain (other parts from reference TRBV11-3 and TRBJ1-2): EAGVVQSPRYKIIEKKQPVAFWCNPISGHNTLYWYLQNLGQGPELLIRYENEEAVDDSQLPKDRFSAERLKGVDSTLKIQPAELGDSAVYLCASSGWQGKGYGYTFGSGTRLTVV.

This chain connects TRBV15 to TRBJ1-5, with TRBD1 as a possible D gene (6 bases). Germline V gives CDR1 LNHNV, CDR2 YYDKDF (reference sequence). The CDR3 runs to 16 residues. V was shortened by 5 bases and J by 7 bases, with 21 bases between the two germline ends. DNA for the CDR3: TGTGCCACCAGCCGGGGGGGCAGGGACGAGAGGCAGCCCCAGCATTTT. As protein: CATSRGGRDERQPQHF. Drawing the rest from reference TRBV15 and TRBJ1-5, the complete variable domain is DAMVIQNPRYQVTQFGKPVTLSCSQTLNHNVMYWYQQKSSQAPKLLFHYYDKDFNNEADTPDNFQSRRPNTSFCFLDIRSPGLGDTAMYLCATSRGGRDERQPQHFGDGTRLSIL.

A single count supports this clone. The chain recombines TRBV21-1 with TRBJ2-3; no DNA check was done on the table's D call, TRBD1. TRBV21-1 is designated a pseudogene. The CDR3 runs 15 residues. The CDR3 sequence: CASSEEGASTDTQYF. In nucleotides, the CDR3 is TGTGCCAGCAGCGAGGAGGGGGCGAGCACAGATACGCAGTATTTT.

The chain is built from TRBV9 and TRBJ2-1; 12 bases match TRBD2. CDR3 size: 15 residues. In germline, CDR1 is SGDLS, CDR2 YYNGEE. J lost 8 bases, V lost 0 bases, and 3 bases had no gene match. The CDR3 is CASSVGLAGVDEQFF. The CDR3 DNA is TGTGCCAGCAGCGTAGGACTAGCGGGAGTCGATGAGCAGTTCTTC.

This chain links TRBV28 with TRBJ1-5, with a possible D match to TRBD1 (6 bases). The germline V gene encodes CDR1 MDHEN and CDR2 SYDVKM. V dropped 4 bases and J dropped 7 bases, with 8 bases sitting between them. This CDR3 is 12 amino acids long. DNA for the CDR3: TGTGCCAGCAGTTCCAGGGGCCAGCCCCAGCATTTT. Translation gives CASSSRGQPQHF.

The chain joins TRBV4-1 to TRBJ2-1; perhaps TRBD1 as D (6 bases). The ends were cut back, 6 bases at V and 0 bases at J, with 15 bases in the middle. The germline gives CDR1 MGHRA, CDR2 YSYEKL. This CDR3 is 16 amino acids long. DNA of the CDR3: TGCGCCAGCAGGCAGGGGCCGGGAAGCTCCTACAATGAGCAGTTCTTC. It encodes CASRQGPGSSYNEQFF.

In DNA, the CDR3 is TGTGCCAGCAGCCCCACCCGGGAGGGCCCCAAAAACATTCAGTACTTC. The encoded protein is CASSPTREGPKNIQYF. The chain has TRBV7-2 and TRBJ2-4; TRBD2 agrees at 8 bases. The CDR3 has 16 residues. The germline gives CDR1 SGHTA, CDR2 FQGNSA. J lost 2 bases, V lost 5 bases, and 8 bases had no gene match.

This chain's CDR3 is CASSPKGDVSYNEQFF. The CDR3 DNA reads as TGTGCCAGCAGCCCCAAGGGGGATGTGTCCTACAATGAGCAGTTCTTC. J is TRBJ2-1 and V is TRBV7-2; D possibly corresponds to TRBD1 (6 bases). The CDR3 is made up of 16 amino acids. Trimming removed 5 bases from V and 1 base from J, with 15 bases in between. Germline V CDR1 and CDR2: SGHTA, FQGNSA.

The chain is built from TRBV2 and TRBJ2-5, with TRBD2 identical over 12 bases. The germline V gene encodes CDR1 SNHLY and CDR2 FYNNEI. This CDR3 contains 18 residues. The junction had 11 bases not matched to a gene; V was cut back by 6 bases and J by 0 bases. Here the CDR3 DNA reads TGTGCCAGCAGCCGCGGACTAGCGGGATATTCCAACCAAGAGACCCAGTACTTC. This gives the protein CASSRGLAGYSNQETQYF.

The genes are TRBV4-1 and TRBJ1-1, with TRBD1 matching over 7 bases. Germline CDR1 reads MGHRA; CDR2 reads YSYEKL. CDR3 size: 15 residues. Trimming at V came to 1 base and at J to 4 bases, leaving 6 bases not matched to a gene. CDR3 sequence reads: CASSQVGGLATEAFF. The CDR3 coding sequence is TGCGCCAGCAGCCAAGTAGGGGGCTTAGCCACTGAAGCTTTCTTT.

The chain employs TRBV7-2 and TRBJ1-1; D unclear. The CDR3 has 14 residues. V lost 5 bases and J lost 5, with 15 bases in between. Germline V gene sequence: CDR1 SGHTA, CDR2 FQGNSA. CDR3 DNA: TGTGCCAGCAGCCCAGGCGGGCGAGGGACTGAAGCTTTCTTT. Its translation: CASSPGGRGTEAFF.

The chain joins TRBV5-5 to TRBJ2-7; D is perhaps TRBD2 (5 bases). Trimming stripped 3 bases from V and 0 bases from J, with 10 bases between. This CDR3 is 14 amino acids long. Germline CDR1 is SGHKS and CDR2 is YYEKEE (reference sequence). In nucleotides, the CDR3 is TGTGCCAGCAGCTCCGGACTTGCCTCCTACGAGCAGTACTTC. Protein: CASSSGLASYEQYF.

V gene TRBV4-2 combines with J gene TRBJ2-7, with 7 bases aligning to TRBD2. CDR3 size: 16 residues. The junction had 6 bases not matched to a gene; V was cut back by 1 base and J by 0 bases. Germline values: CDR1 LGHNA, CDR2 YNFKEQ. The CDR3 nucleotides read TGTGCCAGCAGCCAAGGCCGGCGGGAGAGCTCCTACGAGCAGTACTTC. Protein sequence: CASSQGRRESSYEQYF.

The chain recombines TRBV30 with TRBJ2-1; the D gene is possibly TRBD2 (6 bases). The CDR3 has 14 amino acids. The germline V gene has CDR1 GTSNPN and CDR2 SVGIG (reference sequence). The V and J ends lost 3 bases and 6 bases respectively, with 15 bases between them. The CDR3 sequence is CAWRYGRGVNEQFF. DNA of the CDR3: TGTGCCTGGAGGTACGGGAGAGGGGTCAATGAGCAGTTCTTC.

CDR3 sequence: CASSSGLGNQPQHF. CDR3 in DNA: TGTGCCAGCAGTTCAGGGTTGGGCAATCAGCCCCAGCATTTT. The gene calls are TRBV6-5 and TRBJ1-5, with D possibly being TRBD1 (5 bases). This CDR3 is built from 14 residues. CDR1 is MNHEY and CDR2 is SVGAGI in the germline V gene. With 4 bases removed from V and 2 bases from J, the gap between germline ends came to 9 bases.

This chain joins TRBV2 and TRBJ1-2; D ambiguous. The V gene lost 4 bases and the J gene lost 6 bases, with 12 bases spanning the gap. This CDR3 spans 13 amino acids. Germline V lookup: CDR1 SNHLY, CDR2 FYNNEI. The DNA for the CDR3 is TGTGCCAGCAGTGTACGAGGGCTGAATGGCTACACCTTC. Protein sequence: CASSVRGLNGYTF. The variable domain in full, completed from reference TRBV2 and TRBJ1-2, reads EPEVTQTPSHQVTQMGQEVILRCVPISNHLYFYWYRQILGQKVEFLVSFYNNEISEKSEIFDDQFSVERPDGSNFTLKIRSTKLEDSAMYFCASSVRGLNGYTFGSGTRLTVV.

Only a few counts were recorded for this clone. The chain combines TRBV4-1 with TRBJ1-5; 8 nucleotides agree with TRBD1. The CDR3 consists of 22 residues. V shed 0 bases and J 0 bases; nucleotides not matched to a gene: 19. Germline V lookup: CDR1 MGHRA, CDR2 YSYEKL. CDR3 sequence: CASSQDPFSGQGINYSNQPQHF. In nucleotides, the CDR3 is TGCGCCAGCAGCCAAGATCCGTTTTCAGGACAGGGTATAAATTATAGCAATCAGCCCCAGCATTTT.

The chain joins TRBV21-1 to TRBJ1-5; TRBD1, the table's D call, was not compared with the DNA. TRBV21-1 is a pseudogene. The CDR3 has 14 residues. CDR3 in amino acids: CASSKDTSHQPQHF. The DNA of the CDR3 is TGTGCCAGCAGCAAAGACACATCCCATCAGCCCCAGCATTTT.

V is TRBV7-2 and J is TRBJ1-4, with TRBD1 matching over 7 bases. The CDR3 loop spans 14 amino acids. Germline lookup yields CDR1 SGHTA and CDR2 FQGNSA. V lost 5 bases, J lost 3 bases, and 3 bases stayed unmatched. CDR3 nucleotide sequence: TGTGCCAGCAGCCGGGACAGATCTAATGAAAAACTGTTTTTT. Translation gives CASSRDRSNEKLFF.

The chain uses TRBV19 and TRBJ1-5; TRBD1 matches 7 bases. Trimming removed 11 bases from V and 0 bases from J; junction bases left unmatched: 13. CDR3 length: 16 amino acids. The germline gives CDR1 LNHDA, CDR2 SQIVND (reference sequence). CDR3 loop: CASKPRGTASNQPQHF. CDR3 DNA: TGTGCCTCAAAGCCCCGGGGGACAGCTAGCAATCAGCCCCAGCATTTT.

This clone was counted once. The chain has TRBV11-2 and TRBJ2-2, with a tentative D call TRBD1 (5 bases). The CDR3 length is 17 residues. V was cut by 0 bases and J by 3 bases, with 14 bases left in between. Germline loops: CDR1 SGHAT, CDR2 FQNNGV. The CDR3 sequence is CASSLDWGRADTGELFF. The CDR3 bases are TGTGCCAGCAGCTTAGATTGGGGCAGGGCTGACACCGGGGAGCTGTTTTTT.

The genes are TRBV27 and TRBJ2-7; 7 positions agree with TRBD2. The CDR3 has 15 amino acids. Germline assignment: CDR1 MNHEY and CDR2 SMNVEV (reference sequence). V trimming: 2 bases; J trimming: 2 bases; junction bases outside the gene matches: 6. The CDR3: CASSLGLAEAYEQYF. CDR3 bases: TGTGCCAGCAGTTTAGGTCTAGCGGAGGCCTACGAGCAGTACTTC.

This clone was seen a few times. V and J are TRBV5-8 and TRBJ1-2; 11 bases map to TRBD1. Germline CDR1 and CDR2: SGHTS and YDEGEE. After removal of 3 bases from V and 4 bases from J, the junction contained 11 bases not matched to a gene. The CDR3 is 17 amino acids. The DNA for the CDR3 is TGTGCCAGCAGCTCGGCGGGGACAGGGGGTCGGGGCTATGGCTACACCTTC. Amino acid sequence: CASSSAGTGGRGYGYTF. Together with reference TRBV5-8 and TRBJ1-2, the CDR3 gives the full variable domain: EAGVTQSPTHLIKTRGQQATLRCSPISGHTSVYWYQQALGLGLQFLLWYDEGEERNRGNFPPRFSGRQFPNYSSELNVNALELEDSALYLCASSSAGTGGRGYGYTFGSGTRLTVV.

This CDR3 reads CASSLRPGAPNTEAFF. The CDR3 DNA reads as TGTGCCAGCAGCTTGCGCCCAGGGGCACCGAACACTGAAGCTTTCTTT. The V gene is TRBV5-4, the J gene TRBJ1-1; D possibly corresponds to TRBD1 (6 bases). The CDR3 covers 16 residues. V was pared by 1 base and J by 1 base, with 14 bases between. CDR1 is SGHNT and CDR2 is YYREEE in the germline V gene (reference sequence).

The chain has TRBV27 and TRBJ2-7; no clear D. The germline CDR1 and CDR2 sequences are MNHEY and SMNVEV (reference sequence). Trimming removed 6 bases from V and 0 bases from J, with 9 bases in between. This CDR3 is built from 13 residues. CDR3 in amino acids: CASRVRSSYEQYF. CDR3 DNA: TGTGCCAGCAGGGTCAGAAGCTCCTACGAGCAGTACTTC.

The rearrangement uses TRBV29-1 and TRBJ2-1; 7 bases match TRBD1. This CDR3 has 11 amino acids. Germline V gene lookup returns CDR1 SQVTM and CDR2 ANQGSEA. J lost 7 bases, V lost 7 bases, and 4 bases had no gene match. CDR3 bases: TGCAGCGCCACGGGACAGAATGAGCAGTTCTTC. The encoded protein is CSATGQNEQFF.

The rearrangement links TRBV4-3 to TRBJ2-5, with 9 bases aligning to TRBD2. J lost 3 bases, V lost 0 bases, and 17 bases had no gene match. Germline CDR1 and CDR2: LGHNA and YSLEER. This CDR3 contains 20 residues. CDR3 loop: CASSQDPGMGGRALKETQYF. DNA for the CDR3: TGCGCCAGCAGCCAAGACCCGGGGATGGGCGGGAGGGCTCTGAAAGAGACCCAGTACTTC.